These 21 T cell receptor beta chains originate from one sample sequenced in a study of tumor and adjacent non-tumor tissue in lung cancer (dated by TCRdb to the late 2010s). RNA was extracted from bulk unsorted tissue and checked for quality with a NanoDrop ND-1000 and an Agilent 2100. Libraries came from multiplex PCR. The instrument was an Illumina HiSeq 2500. TCRbeta libraries were constructed through three rounds of nested PCR with primers (Table S4) according to protocols modified from ARM-PCR. The public reads were reprocessed in TCRdb via fastp at Q25 and MiXCR, keeping in-frame beta chains. Each entry merges the rows of one CDR3 protein and shows their most common DNA and genes. This sample is represented by about 200,000 distinct CDR3 sequences; roughly 70% of them were singletons. The ten most abundant clones make up 25% of the sample. Sequenced sample: lung tumor tissue. Source of these receptors: a man in his 60s with non-small cell lung cancer.

This clonotype was seen many times. The V call is TRBV11-1, the J call TRBJ2-1, with TRBD2 matching 7 bases. Trimming at V came to 5 bases and at J to 9 bases, leaving 10 bases not matched to a gene. Germline assignment: CDR1 SGHAT and CDR2 FQDESV (reference sequence). CDR3 length equals 14 residues. The CDR3 is CASSHAREVLEQFF. The CDR3 nucleotides are TGTGCCAGCAGCCACGCCCGGGAGGTCCTTGAGCAGTTCTTC.

This clonotype turned up a few times. The V and J genes are TRBV5-4 and TRBJ2-7; possible D gene TRBD1, 6 bases. Per germline, CDR1 SGHNT and CDR2 YYREEE (reference sequence). There are 14 residues in the CDR3. Trimming pared 7 bases from V and 5 bases from J, leaving 19 bases between. In DNA form, the CDR3 reads TGTGCCAGCGGGTCCGGGACATATACCAACGAGCAGTACTTC. It specifies CASGSGTYTNEQYF. Drawing the rest from reference TRBV5-4 and TRBJ2-7, the complete variable domain is ETGVTQSPTHLIKTRGQQVTLRCSSQSGHNTVSWYQQALGQGPQFIFQYYREEENGRGNFPPRFSGLQFPNYSSELNVNALELDDSALYLCASGSGTYTNEQYFGPGTRLTVT.

The rearrangement links TRBV29-1 to TRBJ2-7; 9 nucleotides line up with TRBD2. V gave up 4 bases and J gave up 7 bases; unmatched junction bases: 8. The CDR3 is made up of 13 amino acids. CDR1 is SQVTM, CDR2 ANQGSEA, per germline. DNA of the CDR3: TGCAGCGTTGCGCTAGCGGGATCGGGTGAGCAGTACTTC. Translated: CSVALAGSGEQYF.

Comment on this clonotype: A read error may explain this, as a much larger clone is one base away. V gene TRBV12-3 or TRBV12-4 combines with J gene TRBJ1-2, with no clear D. The CDR3 spans 14 residues. The CDR3 here is CASSFQRTNYGYIF. The CDR3 nucleotides are TGTGCCAGCAGTTTTCAGAGAACTAACTATGGCTACATCTTC.

About this clonotype itself: A read error may produce the germline difference seen at one junction end. The rearrangement links TRBV20-1 to TRBJ1-4; no reliable D call. Germline-derived CDR1 and CDR2 are DFQATT and SNEGSKA (reference sequence). The CDR3 contains 14 residues. The CDR3 sequence: CSANPRGLNEILVF. The CDR3 DNA is TGCAGTGCTAACCCCCGCGGACTAAATGAAATACTGGTTTTT.

With regard to this clonotype: One end of the junction fails to match germline, which may point to a read error. V gene TRBV6-5 combines with J gene TRBJ2-3; TRBD2 matches 9 bases. Germline V gives CDR1 MNHEY, CDR2 SVGAGI. CDR3 length: 16 residues. The CDR3 DNA is TGTGCCGGCAGCCGCCATCAAGAAAGCGGGAGGAACACGCAGTATTTT. It is translated as CAGSRHQESGRNTQYF.

This clonotype was counted a single time. V usage is TRBV5-4 and J usage is TRBJ1-2; D call uncertain. V was pared by 3 bases and J by 6 bases, with 15 bases between. This CDR3 has 14 amino acids. CDR1 and CDR2 (germline): SGHNT, YYREEE (reference sequence). CDR3 DNA: TGTGCCAGCAGCTCGAACCAGGATGGAGATGGCTACACCTTC. It yields the protein CASSSNQDGDGYTF.

The rearrangement uses TRBV28 and TRBJ2-7, with D perhaps TRBD1 or TRBD2 (5 bases each). The germline V gene has CDR1 MDHEN and CDR2 SYDVKM. The CDR3 sequence is 14 residues long. V gave up 2 bases and J gave up 6 bases, with 14 bases separating them. The CDR3 sequence is CASSLPGTAPEQYF. The CDR3 bases are TGTGCCAGCAGTTTACCCGGGACGGCCCCCGAGCAGTACTTC.

This clonotype has only one observation. Because it lacks the conserved phenylalanine or tryptophan at the end, this CDR3 is likely a read error. The chain is built from TRBV29-1 and TRBJ1-1, with a tentative D call TRBD1 (5 bases). The ends were cut back, 5 bases at V and 2 bases at J, with 12 bases in the middle. In germline, CDR1 is SQVTM, CDR2 ANQGSEA. This CDR3 has 13 residues. CDR3 sequence: CSVFRRANTEAFS. CDR3 DNA sequence: TGCAGCGTTTTTCGCAGGGCCAACACTGAAGCTTTCTCT.

Worth noting for this clonotype: One base away lies a much larger clone, so this may be a sequencing read error. This rearrangement joins TRBV12-3 or TRBV12-4 to TRBJ1-4; tentatively, D is TRBD1 (5 bases). The CDR3 has 14 residues. In DNA, the CDR3 is TGTGTCAGCAGTTTAGCAGGACAAGGCGAAAAACTGTTTTTT. Translation gives CVSSLAGQGEKLFF.

This clonotype was recorded only once. A much larger clone lies one base from this, so it may be a read error. This chain links TRBV29-1 with TRBJ1-1; D may be TRBD1 (5 bases). The CDR3 runs to 12 residues. Trimming cost V 6 bases and J 2 bases, with 10 bases left between them. Germline V gene data show CDR1 as SQVTM and CDR2 as ANQGSEA. The CDR3 region is CSVRDVNTEAFF. The CDR3 DNA follows: TGCAGCGTCCGGGACGTTAACACTGAAGCTTTCTTT.

Comment on this clonotype: The CDR3 does not close with the conserved phenylalanine or tryptophan, likely indicating a read error. The chain uses TRBV4-1 and TRBJ2-7; D ambiguous. Germline lookup yields CDR1 MGHRA and CDR2 YSYEKL. This CDR3 region has 12 residues. The CDR3 coding sequence is TGCGCTAGCAGCAAAAGGACGGGCGAGCAGTACTTA. It translates to CASSKRTGEQYL.

Details on this clonotype: The CDR3 does not close with the conserved phenylalanine or tryptophan, likely indicating a read error. The DNA is left out, because the CDR3 cannot be placed on it with certainty; the CDR3 is given as TCRdb lists it. This sequence joins TRBV6-1 and TRBJ2-1; no DNA check was done on the table's D call, TRBD2. Germline V lookup: CDR1 MNHNS, CDR2 SASEGT. A total of 15 residues make up the CDR3, ends included. This chain's CDR3 is CATRPPGLSKDEHFL.

As to this clonotype: At one of its ends the junction is not consistent with the germline gene, which may arise from a read error. The CDR3 is CASRRDGERNTGAFF. CDR3 nucleotides: TGCGCCAGCAGGCGAGATGGGGAAAGGAACACTGGAGCTTTCTTT. V usage is TRBV4-3 and J usage is TRBJ1-1; unclear D gene. The CDR3 loop spans 15 amino acids. Germline V gene sequence: CDR1 LGHNA, CDR2 YSLEER.

The gene calls are TRBV29-1 and TRBJ2-7; 7 bases line up with TRBD2. The germline gives CDR1 SQVTM, CDR2 ANQGSEA. Trimming at V came to 2 bases and at J to 13 bases, leaving 20 bases not matched to a gene. This CDR3 region has 15 residues. CDR3: CSVETGTTTVYVQYF. CDR3 coding DNA: TGCAGCGTTGAAACTGGGACTACCACGGTCTACGTGCAATACTTC.

A remark on this clonotype: A junction boundary mismatches the germline segment, possibly from a read error. This chain joins TRBV6-1 and TRBJ2-1, with 9 bases aligning to TRBD2. This CDR3 has 15 amino acids. Germline-derived CDR1 and CDR2 are MNHNS and SASEGT. CDR3 protein: CASSEAGGSYNEQFF. The CDR3 DNA reads TGTGCCAGCAGCGAAGCGGGGGGATCCTACAATGAGCAGTTCTTC.

The rearrangement uses TRBV6-6 and TRBJ1-2; D not certain. The V end lost 10 bases, the J end lost 4 bases, and 16 bases lay between the germline ends. The CDR3 is 13 residues long. Germline CDR1 reads MNHNY; CDR2 reads SVGAGI (reference sequence). In nucleotides, the CDR3 is TGTGCCACTATTAGGGCCTTAAGCTATGGCTACACCTTC. It codes for CATIRALSYGYTF.

Turning to this clonotype: The germline gene is not matched at one end of the junction; a read error may be the cause. The chain recombines TRBV5-1 with TRBJ2-2; D unclear. There are 14 residues in the CDR3. The germline gives CDR1 SGHRS, CDR2 YFSETQ. Here the CDR3 reads CACSFLENTGELFF. The DNA of the CDR3 is TGCGCCTGCAGCTTTTTGGAGAACACCGGGGAGCTGTTTTTT.

For this clonotype: With a much larger clone just one base away, this may be a read error. The chain uses TRBV10-2 and TRBJ1-5; 8 bases fit TRBD1. This CDR3 comprises 14 residues. Germline V gene lookup returns CDR1 WSHSY and CDR2 SAAADI. CDR3 DNA: TGCGCCAGCACCCAGACAGGGGTCAATCAGCCCCACCATTTT. Translating it yields CASTQTGVNQPHHF.

This clonotype has just one count. Compared with germline, one end of the junction differs, possibly owing to a read error. The J gene is TRBJ1-4, the V gene TRBV4-2; D is uncertain. This CDR3 spans 15 amino acids. Per the germline V gene, CDR1 is LGHNA and CDR2 is YNFKEQ. CDR3 nucleotides: TGTACCAGCAGCCAAAATGTCCGATCTGGTGAAAAACTGTTTTTT. It translates to CTSSQNVRSGEKLFF.

This clonotype was observed at least ten times. The chain combines TRBV12-3 or TRBV12-4 with TRBJ1-5; D gene ambiguous. The germline V and J ends were trimmed by 3 bases and 3 bases, with 12 bases remaining between them. The CDR3 is 15 amino acids. CDR3 residues: CASSFGSGFNQPQHF. In DNA, the CDR3 is TGTGCCAGCAGTTTCGGTTCAGGTTTCAATCAGCCCCAGCATTTT.